Following are 26 T cell receptor beta chains from one sample sequenced in a study of T cells in Graves' hyperthyroidism and ophthalmopathy. RNA transcripts served as the template for amplifying TCR beta CDR3 regions. The TCR CDR3 first-round RT-PCR relied on the HTBI primer set. MiXCR, applied by TCRdb to the multiplex PCR reads, yields one record per CDR3 protein. The repertoire consists of approximately 620,000 distinct CDR3 sequences, with about 16% occurring once and the leading ten covering less than 3.5%. Sequenced: blood. These receptors originate from a woman aged 40 to 49 with Graves' ophthalmopathy.

The chain recombines TRBV3-1 with TRBJ1-4; 7 nucleotides agree with TRBD1. Germline trimming cut 4 bases from V and 7 bases from J; bases unmatched to any gene: 9. Germline V CDR1 and CDR2: LGHDT, YNNKEL (reference sequence). CDR3 length equals 15 residues. Written as DNA, the CDR3 is TGTGCCAGCAGCCCGGCGACAGGGACGGGTGAAAAACTGTTTTTT. Residues: CASSPATGTGEKLFF.

This clonotype was counted many times. The rearrangement links TRBV5-1 to TRBJ2-1, with D perhaps matching TRBD1 (6 bases). This CDR3 is built from 15 residues. V lost 3 bases, J lost 1 base, and 11 bases lay in between. CDR1 SGHRS and CDR2 YFSETQ come from the germline V gene. The CDR3 spells CASSWGLASYNEQFF. In DNA, the CDR3 is TGCGCCAGCAGCTGGGGGCTAGCTTCCTACAATGAGCAGTTCTTC.

This clonotype turned up a few times. This sequence joins TRBV6-1 and TRBJ1-5; D uncertain. Germline values: CDR1 MNHNS, CDR2 SASEGT. This CDR3 has 14 residues. Trimming took off 2 bases at V and 1 base at J, with 6 bases between the two ends. Here the CDR3 reads CASSENGSNQPQHF. The CDR3 DNA sequence: TGTGCCAGCAGTGAAAACGGCAGCAATCAGCCCCAGCATTTT.

Details on this clonotype: This may come from a read error, since a much larger clone is one base off. The V gene is TRBV6-1, the J gene TRBJ1-5; TRBD1 is a possible D gene (6 bases). V lost 8 bases to trimming and J lost 3 bases, with 14 bases between them. The CDR3 runs 14 residues. CDR1 is MNHNS and CDR2 is SASEGT in the germline V gene. The CDR3 DNA is TGTGCCAGCTTTGATGGACAGCCCAATCAGCCCCAGCATTTT. This encodes CASFDGQPNQPQHF.

This clonotype has a count of ten or more. The CDR3 sequence is CASSSNENTGELFF. The CDR3 nucleotides read TGTGCCAGCAGTTCAAACGAGAACACCGGGGAGCTGTTTTTT. V gene TRBV12-3 or TRBV12-4 combines with J gene TRBJ2-2; D is unclear. This CDR3 contains 14 residues. V lost 4 bases to trimming and J lost 1 base, with 7 bases between them.

This clonotype appeared many times. This chain uses TRBV7-9 with TRBJ2-1; D remains ambiguous. The CDR3 sequence is 11 residues long. Trimming shortened V by 5 bases and J by 10 bases, and 9 bases separated the two germline ends. CDR1 and CDR2 (germline): SEHNR, FQNEAQ (reference sequence). The CDR3: CASSPVREQFF. CDR3 bases: TGTGCCAGCAGCCCTGTGCGCGAGCAGTTCTTC.

This chain joins TRBV4-2 and TRBJ2-3; D is unclear. Trimming removed 8 bases from V and 5 bases from J, with 14 bases in between. The CDR3 covers 13 residues. Germline assignment: CDR1 LGHNA and CDR2 YNFKEQ. DNA for the CDR3: TGTGCCAGCCGAGACCTCCGAGGAGATACGCAGTATTTT. This gives the protein CASRDLRGDTQYF.

The table lists this clonotype with a few counts. The chain employs TRBV20-1 and TRBJ2-1, with TRBD2 identical over 14 bases. The CDR3 totals 20 residues. J gave up 4 bases and V 0 bases, and 14 bases lay outside the gene matches. CDR1 and CDR2 from the germline V gene are DFQATT and SNEGSKA (reference sequence). The CDR3 DNA sequence: TGCAGTGCTAGAGACCTAAGGACTAGCGGGAGGCCAGGGGCTTACAATGAGCAGTTCTTC. Residues: CSARDLRTSGRPGAYNEQFF.

The chain uses TRBV6-2 or TRBV6-3 and TRBJ1-5, with D unclear. The CDR3 covers 16 residues. With 2 bases removed from V and 0 bases from J, the gap between germline ends came to 11 bases. In germline, CDR1 is MNHEY, CDR2 SVGEGT. The CDR3 DNA follows: TGTGCCAGCAGTTACCGTGACACGGATAGCAATCAGCCCCAGCATTTT. As protein: CASSYRDTDSNQPQHF.

The V call is TRBV12-3 or TRBV12-4, the J call TRBJ2-1, with TRBD1 identical over 7 bases. Losses at the gene ends were 8 bases for V and 5 bases for J; bases not matched to a gene: 6. The CDR3 is made up of 13 amino acids. The CDR3 coding sequence is TGTGCCAGCTTCGGGACAGAAAACAATGAGCAGTTCTTC. This encodes CASFGTENNEQFF.

The table lists this clonotype with a few counts. The rearrangement uses TRBV28 and TRBJ1-2, with D hard to call. This CDR3 has 15 amino acids. The germline CDR1 and CDR2 sequences are MDHEN and SYDVKM. Between the trimmed V and J ends, which lost 5 bases and 3 bases, there was a span of 16 bases. CDR3 in DNA: TGTGCCAGCAGTACTGCAGGCGGTATCGACTATGGCTACACCTTC. Amino acid sequence: CASSTAGGIDYGYTF.

Points on this clonotype: This clone may be a read error of a much larger clone one base away. The rearrangement uses TRBV6-1 and TRBJ2-5; D possibly uses TRBD1 or TRBD2 (5 bases each). The V gene's germline CDR1 is MNHNS and CDR2 SASEGT. The V and J ends lost 6 bases and 1 base respectively, with 12 bases between them. The CDR3 is 14 residues long. For the CDR3, the DNA is TGTGCCAGCAGCGTCCGGGACGGCCAAGAGACCCAGTACTTC. The encoded protein is CASSVRDGQETQYF.

This clonotype was observed many times. The chain combines TRBV20-1 with TRBJ2-7; possible D gene TRBD1, 6 bases. The V and J ends lost 5 bases and 3 bases respectively, with 11 bases between them. The CDR3 loop spans 12 amino acids. Germline values: CDR1 DFQATT, CDR2 SNEGSKA (reference sequence). CDR3 nucleotides: TGCAGTGCTTCCGGGACAAACTACGAGCAGTACTTC. Translation: CSASGTNYEQYF.

This clonotype was observed many times. The genes are TRBV7-8 and TRBJ2-7; D not resolved. CDR3 length equals 13 residues. Germline CDR1 reads SGHVS; CDR2 reads FQNEAQ. Deletions cut 5 bases from V and 4 bases from J, with 12 bases between. The CDR3, as DNA: TGTGCCAGCAGCGCAGACCTGAGTTACGAGCAGTACTTC. Translation: CASSADLSYEQYF. Filled out from reference TRBV7-8 and TRBJ2-7, the complete variable domain reads GAGVSQSPRYKVAKRGQDVALRCDPISGHVSLFWYQQALGQGPEFLTYFQNEAQLDKSGLPSDRFFAERPEGSVSTLKIQRTQQEDSAVYLCASSADLSYEQYFGPGTRLTVT.

This clonotype was observed at least ten times. The chain uses TRBV2 and TRBJ2-3; 10 bases match TRBD2. Looked up from germline, CDR1 is SNHLY and CDR2 is FYNNEI. Trimming cost V 0 bases and J 4 bases; bases outside gene matches: 1. The CDR3 is made up of 15 amino acids. The CDR3 DNA is TGTGCCAGCAGTGAAGCTGGACTAGCGGCAGATACGCAGTATTTT. This sequence encodes CASSEAGLAADTQYF.

This clonotype has a count of ten or more. This chain uses TRBV28 with TRBJ2-7, with D possibly being TRBD1 (5 bases). Trimming took off 7 bases at V and 2 bases at J, with 12 bases between the two ends. Looked up from germline, CDR1 is MDHEN and CDR2 is SYDVKM. This CDR3 is 13 amino acids long. CDR3 residues: CASTPGSTYEQYF. CDR3 nucleotide sequence: TGTGCCAGCACCCCAGGGTCCACCTACGAGCAGTACTTC.

This clonotype came up a few times. This rearrangement joins TRBV15 to TRBJ2-3; D remains unclear. The CDR3 consists of 18 residues. Trimming removed 1 base from V and 2 bases from J, with 19 bases in between. CDR1 LNHNV and CDR2 YYDKDF come from the germline V gene (reference sequence). This CDR3 is CATSRAYTGSMYTDTQYF. CDR3 in DNA: TGTGCCACCAGCAGAGCGTATACCGGCTCTATGTACACAGATACGCAGTATTTT. Combining the CDR3 with reference TRBV15 and TRBJ2-3 gives the whole variable domain DAMVIQNPRYQVTQFGKPVTLSCSQTLNHNVMYWYQQKSSQAPKLLFHYYDKDFNNEADTPDNFQSRRPNTSFCFLDIRSPGLGDTAMYLCATSRAYTGSMYTDTQYFGPGTRLTVL.

Ten or more counts support this clonotype. This rearrangement joins TRBV12-3 or TRBV12-4 to TRBJ2-7; unclear D gene. With 4 bases removed from V and 2 bases from J, the gap between germline ends came to 15 bases. The CDR3 is 15 amino acids. The CDR3 reads CASSSPGQPPYEQYF. DNA for the CDR3: TGTGCCAGCAGTTCACCGGGCCAGCCGCCCTACGAGCAGTACTTC.

This clonotype was seen more than once but under ten times. This chain joins TRBV3-1 and TRBJ2-1; the D gene is possibly TRBD2 (5 bases). The V end lost 3 bases, the J end lost 0 bases, and 15 bases lay between the germline ends. This CDR3 contains 17 residues. Germline V lookup: CDR1 LGHDT, CDR2 YNNKEL (reference sequence). CDR3 sequence: CASSQFGRARSYNEQFF. The CDR3 coding sequence is TGTGCCAGCAGCCAGTTTGGGCGGGCCCGCTCCTACAATGAGCAGTTCTTC.

The sample holds a few counts of this clonotype. The chain recombines TRBV18 with TRBJ2-1; D possibly corresponds to TRBD2 (5 bases). Germline V lookup: CDR1 KGHSH, CDR2 LQKENI. The CDR3 length is 12 residues. Trimming stripped 3 bases from V and 12 bases from J, with 12 bases between. CDR3 protein: CASSPGLAGQFF. The CDR3 bases are TGTGCCAGCTCACCCGGGCTAGCCGGGCAGTTCTTC.

This chain connects TRBV19 to TRBJ1-2, with 8 bases aligning to TRBD1. CDR1 LNHDA and CDR2 SQIVND come from the germline V gene (reference sequence). The CDR3 sequence is 15 residues long. V trimming: 7 bases; J trimming: 6 bases; junction bases outside the gene matches: 13. The CDR3 spells CASTPTTGAIDGYTF. The CDR3 bases are TGTGCCAGTACCCCAACGACAGGGGCTATAGATGGCTACACCTTC.

This clonotype was seen at least ten times. This rearrangement joins TRBV20-1 to TRBJ1-5; weak D call: TRBD1 (5 bases). Germline V lookup: CDR1 DFQATT, CDR2 SNEGSKA (reference sequence). The CDR3 runs to 15 residues. Trimming removed 1 base at V and 1 base at J, with 11 bases between. Here the CDR3 reads CSARGGGVSNQPQHF. The DNA of the CDR3 is TGCAGTGCTAGAGGGGGGGGGGTAAGCAATCAGCCCCAGCATTTT.

This clonotype occurred a few times. This sequence joins TRBV9 and TRBJ2-1; D not resolved. The CDR3 consists of 15 residues. The germline V and J ends were trimmed by 2 bases and 6 bases, with 15 bases remaining between them. Germline values: CDR1 SGDLS, CDR2 YYNGEE. The CDR3 spells CASSVWERVTNEQFF. The DNA of the CDR3 is TGTGCCAGCAGCGTCTGGGAAAGGGTCACCAATGAGCAGTTCTTC.

This clonotype came up many times. This chain uses TRBV5-1 with TRBJ1-4; D remains ambiguous. The germline V gene has CDR1 SGHRS and CDR2 YFSETQ. The CDR3 totals 14 residues. V shed 2 bases and J shed 8 bases, with 13 bases lying between them. The DNA of the CDR3 is TGCGCCAGCAGCTTTTTAGGGTTTAACGAAAAACTGTTTTTT. As protein: CASSFLGFNEKLFF.

The sample holds many counts of this clonotype. V and J are TRBV30 and TRBJ1-5, with 8 bases matching TRBD1. The CDR3 has 13 amino acids. The germline V gene encodes CDR1 GTSNPN and CDR2 SVGIG (reference sequence). Trimming cost V 0 bases and J 9 bases; bases outside gene matches: 4. CDR3 DNA: TGTGCCTGGAGTGTACAGGGGGGGGGGCCCCAGCATTTT. Translation: CAWSVQGGGPQHF.

This clonotype was counted only a few times. The V call is TRBV24-1, the J call TRBJ2-5; 8 bases are shared with TRBD1. The CDR3 has 13 residues. Germline V gene lookup returns CDR1 KGHDR and CDR2 SFDVKD. Trimming removed 4 bases from V and 7 bases from J; junction bases left unmatched: 4. The CDR3 nucleotides read TGTGCCACCAGTGAAAAGGACAGGGCGACCCAGTACTTC. Translation gives CATSEKDRATQYF.